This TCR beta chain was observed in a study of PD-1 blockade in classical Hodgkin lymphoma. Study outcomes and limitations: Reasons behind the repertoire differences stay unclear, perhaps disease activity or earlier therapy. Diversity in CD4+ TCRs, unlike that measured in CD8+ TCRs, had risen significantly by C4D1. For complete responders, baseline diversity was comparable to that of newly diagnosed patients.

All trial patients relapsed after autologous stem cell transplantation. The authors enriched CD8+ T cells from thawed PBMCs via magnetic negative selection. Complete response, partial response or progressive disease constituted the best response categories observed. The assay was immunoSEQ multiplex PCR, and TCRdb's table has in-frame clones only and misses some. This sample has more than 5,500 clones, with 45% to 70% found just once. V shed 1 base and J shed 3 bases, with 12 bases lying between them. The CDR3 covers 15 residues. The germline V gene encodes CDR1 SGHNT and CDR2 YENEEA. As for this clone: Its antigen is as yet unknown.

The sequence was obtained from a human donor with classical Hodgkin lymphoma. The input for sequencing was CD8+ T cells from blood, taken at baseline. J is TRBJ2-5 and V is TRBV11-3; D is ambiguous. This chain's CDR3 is CASSLARQVEETQYF. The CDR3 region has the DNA TGTGCCAGCAGCTTAGCACGGCAGGTGGAAGAGACCCAGTACTTC. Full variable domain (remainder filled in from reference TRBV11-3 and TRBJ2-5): EAGVVQSPRYKIIEKKQPVAFWCNPISGHNTLYWYLQNLGQGPELLIRYENEEAVDDSQLPKDRFSAERLKGVDSTLKIQPAELGDSAVYLCASSLARQVEETQYFGPGTRLLVL.